The 25 T cell receptor beta chains below come from one sample, sequenced in a study of shared clonotypes between healthy human individuals. The assay was immunoSEQ multiplex PCR, and TCRdb's table has in-frame clones only and misses some. The sample lists about 2.1 million clones, approximately 92% occurring once. CD45RO-negative, CCR7-positively selected cells formed the naive CD8 fraction, excluding terminally differentiated effector memory CD45RA+ cells. The sample comprised naive CD8+ T cells from PBMCs. The receptors were sampled from a man younger than 30 in good health. Some clones in this sample may be carry-over from other donors' samples.

The chain has TRBV4-1 and TRBJ2-5, with 10 bases that match TRBD2. With 4 bases clipped from V and 5 bases from J, the junction kept 13 bases outside the gene matches. Germline CDR1 and CDR2: MGHRA and YSYEKL. This CDR3 contains 17 residues. The CDR3 loop reads CASSPEALAGVGETQYF. The CDR3, as DNA: TGCGCCAGCAGCCCTGAGGCGCTAGCGGGAGTAGGGGAGACCCAGTACTTC.

The chain carries TRBV10-3 and TRBJ2-7; tentatively, D is TRBD1 or TRBD2 (7 bases each). Trimming pared 0 bases from V and 6 bases from J, leaving 12 bases between. CDR1 is ENHRY and CDR2 is SYGVKD in the germline V gene. The CDR3 is made up of 14 amino acids. The CDR3 here is CAISESGEGAEQYF. The CDR3 DNA is TGTGCCATCAGTGAGTCGGGGGAGGGGGCCGAGCAGTACTTC.

The chain employs TRBV5-1 and TRBJ2-7; 9 bases are a match to TRBD1. Germline trimming cut 2 bases from V and 1 base from J; bases unmatched to any gene: 10. The germline V gene has CDR1 SGHRS and CDR2 YFSETQ. The CDR3 runs 17 residues. CDR3 residues: CASSFSSGTGRSYEQYF. CDR3 sequence (DNA): TGCGCCAGCAGCTTTTCATCCGGGACAGGGAGGTCCTACGAGCAGTACTTC.

The chain employs TRBV28 and TRBJ2-5; possibly TRBD1 for D (5 bases). V dropped 7 bases and J dropped 7 bases, with 10 bases sitting between them. This CDR3 spans 11 amino acids. Germline V lookup: CDR1 MDHEN, CDR2 SYDVKM. In nucleotides, the CDR3 is TGTGCCAGCAAATCAAGGGGGACCCAGTACTTC. The encoded protein is CASKSRGTQYF.

J is TRBJ2-5 and V is TRBV5-1, with 10 bases identical to TRBD2. The germline V gene has CDR1 SGHRS and CDR2 YFSETQ. This CDR3 has 14 residues. V trimming: 4 bases; J trimming: 5 bases; junction bases outside the gene matches: 5. CDR3: CASSISGRRETQYF. The CDR3 DNA sequence: TGCGCCAGCAGCATTAGCGGGAGGCGGGAGACCCAGTACTTC.

Of note for this clone: The same CDR3 also results from other DNA sequences found in this sample. CDR3 DNA: TGTGCCAGCAGCTTTAGCCCGAACACTGAAGCTTTCTTT. It specifies CASSFSPNTEAFF. This chain joins TRBV7-9 and TRBJ1-1, with D unresolved. CDR3 length: 13 amino acids. Germline CDR1 is SEHNR and CDR2 is FQNEAQ (reference sequence). Deletions cut 3 bases from V and 1 base from J, with 6 bases between.

A note on this clone: Other DNA sequences in this specimen translate into the identical CDR3. The chain uses TRBV5-1 and TRBJ2-7, with D possibly being TRBD2 (5 bases). CDR1 and CDR2 (germline): SGHRS, YFSETQ. V was trimmed by 3 bases and J by 5 bases, leaving 9 bases between them. The CDR3 is 12 amino acids. The CDR3 sequence: CASSWTGDEQYF. In DNA, the CDR3 is TGCGCCAGCAGCTGGACTGGGGACGAGCAGTACTTC.

This chain uses TRBV7-6 with TRBJ2-7, with D perhaps TRBD2 (6 bases). Germline CDR1 SGHVS, CDR2 FNYEAQ. This CDR3 is built from 16 residues. Trimming took off 5 bases at V and 4 bases at J, with 21 bases between the two ends. The CDR3 DNA is TGTGCCAGCAGCCAAACGTCCTCTGGGGGGAAGTACGAGCAGTACTTC. Protein: CASSQTSSGGKYEQYF.

The chain links TRBV9 to TRBJ2-7, with D possibly being TRBD2 (5 bases). Trimming took off 4 bases at V and 2 bases at J, with 19 bases between the two ends. Germline V CDR1 and CDR2: SGDLS, YYNGEE. The CDR3 extends over 16 amino acids. CDR3 residues: CASSSEVSGAAYEQYF. CDR3 nucleotides: TGTGCCAGCAGCTCGGAGGTCAGCGGTGCCGCCTACGAGCAGTACTTC.

This clone appeared a few times. Other DNA sequences in this sample translate to the same CDR3. V usage is TRBV28 and J usage is TRBJ1-5; D not certain. CDR1 MDHEN and CDR2 SYDVKM come from the germline V gene. CDR3 length: 14 residues. The V and J ends lost 6 bases and 1 base respectively, with 10 bases between them. The CDR3 DNA follows: TGTGCCAGCAGCCTTAGGGTGAGCAATCAGCCCCAGCATTTT. Translating gives CASSLRVSNQPQHF.

V is TRBV10-2 and J is TRBJ2-1, with 8 positions matching TRBD2. Unmatched junction bases numbered 4, after V lost 7 bases and J lost 2 bases. CDR1 WSHSY and CDR2 SAAADI come from the germline V gene. The CDR3 consists of 14 residues. In DNA form, the CDR3 reads TGCGCCAGCACGGGACTAGACGCCTACAATGAGCAGTTCTTC. The encoded protein is CASTGLDAYNEQFF.

V usage is TRBV15 and J usage is TRBJ1-2; tentative D call: TRBD1 (5 bases). V lost 5 bases and J 13 bases, leaving 14 bases between the germline ends. The CDR3 loop spans 11 amino acids. The germline V gene encodes CDR1 LNHNV and CDR2 YYDKDF (reference sequence). CDR3 residues: CATSVGRMFTF. The CDR3, as DNA: TGTGCCACCAGCGTGGGACGGATGTTCACCTTC.

The V gene is TRBV11-2, the J gene TRBJ2-1, with 8 bases identical to TRBD2. CDR1 is SGHAT, CDR2 FQNNGV, per germline. Unmatched junction bases numbered 3, after V lost 0 bases and J lost 5 bases. The CDR3 sequence is 15 residues long. As DNA, the CDR3 is TGTGCCAGCAGCTTAGATCCAGCGGGAGACAATGAGCAGTTCTTC. It is translated as CASSLDPAGDNEQFF. The full variable domain, with the rest looked up from reference TRBV11-2 and TRBJ2-1, is EAGVAQSPRYKIIEKRQSVAFWCNPISGHATLYWYQQILGQGPKLLIQFQNNGVVDDSQLPKDRFSAERLKGVDSTLKIQPAKLEDSAVYLCASSLDPAGDNEQFFGPGTRLTVL.

This clone occurred a few times. The sample contains more than one DNA sequence encoding this CDR3. J is TRBJ1-1 and V is TRBV5-6; D remains unclear. The CDR3 has 11 residues. The V gene's germline CDR1 is SGHDT and CDR2 YYEEEE. The ends were cut back, 1 base at V and 7 bases at J, with 5 bases in the middle. The CDR3 here is CASSLSGEAFF. The CDR3 region has the DNA TGTGCCAGCAGCTTGTCGGGTGAAGCTTTCTTT.

V is TRBV14 and J is TRBJ2-1; 8 bases agree with TRBD2. Germline lookup yields CDR1 SGHDN and CDR2 FVKESK. V lost 3 bases and J lost 5; bases outside the gene matches: 6. CDR3 length equals 15 residues. In nucleotides, the CDR3 is TGTGCCAGCAGCCATCAAGTACTAGCGGACAATGAGCAGTTCTTC. This sequence encodes CASSHQVLADNEQFF.

In regard to this clone: The same CDR3 is also encoded by other DNA sequences in this sample. The V call is TRBV7-9, the J call TRBJ1-2; D unresolved. Per the germline V gene, CDR1 is SEHNR and CDR2 is FQNEAQ (reference sequence). With 6 bases removed from V and 1 base from J, the gap between germline ends came to 6 bases. The CDR3 totals 12 residues. The CDR3 here is CASSGSNYGYTF. DNA for the CDR3: TGTGCCAGCAGTGGGAGTAACTATGGCTACACCTTC. Using reference TRBV7-9 and TRBJ1-2 for the parts outside the CDR3, the full variable domain is DTGVSQNPRHKITKRGQNVTFRCDPISEHNRLYWYRQTLGQGPEFLTYFQNEAQLEKSRLLSDRFSAERPKGSFSTLEIQRTEQGDSAMYLCASSGSNYGYTFGSGTRLTVV.

The genes are TRBV5-1 and TRBJ2-3, with a possible D match to TRBD2 (5 bases). This CDR3 region has 13 residues. V lost 4 bases, J lost 5 bases, and 11 bases lay in between. Germline assignment: CDR1 SGHRS and CDR2 YFSETQ. The CDR3 loop is CASSPSPQDTQYF. DNA of the CDR3: TGCGCCAGCAGCCCTAGCCCCCAAGATACGCAGTATTTT. Complete variable domain (other parts from reference TRBV5-1 and TRBJ2-3): KAGVTQTPRYLIKTRGQQVTLSCSPISGHRSVSWYQQTPGQGLQFLFEYFSETQRNKGNFPGRFSGRQFSNSRSEMNVSTLELGDSALYLCASSPSPQDTQYFGPGTRLTVL.

Comment on this clone: The sample holds other DNA sequences that translate to the same CDR3. The V and J genes are TRBV27 and TRBJ2-7, with 8 bases matching TRBD1. This CDR3 is 15 amino acids long. With V trimmed by 5 bases and J by 3 bases, 9 bases remained unmatched. Per germline, CDR1 MNHEY and CDR2 SMNVEV (reference sequence). The CDR3 sequence is CASSTTGTGSYEQYF. The DNA of the CDR3 is TGTGCCAGCAGTACGACCGGGACAGGAAGCTACGAGCAGTACTTC.

In this sample, this clone turned up once. This chain uses TRBV5-1 with TRBJ2-1; D possibly corresponds to TRBD2 (5 bases). This CDR3 is 14 amino acids long. Germline V gene data show CDR1 as SGHRS and CDR2 as YFSETQ. The germline V and J ends were trimmed by 4 bases and 6 bases, with 14 bases remaining between them. The CDR3 bases are TGCGCCAGCAGCCGGGTCACGGCGGGCAATGAGCAGTTCTTC. Its translation is CASSRVTAGNEQFF.

The rearrangement uses TRBV19 and TRBJ2-6; 7 bases fit TRBD1. This CDR3 contains 17 residues. Germline V gives CDR1 LNHDA, CDR2 SQIVND (reference sequence). V lost 8 bases, J lost 0 bases, and 10 bases stayed unmatched. This chain's CDR3 is CASFGTAVSSGANVLTF. The DNA for the CDR3 is TGTGCCAGTTTTGGGACAGCCGTCAGCTCTGGGGCCAACGTCCTGACTTTC.

The chain uses TRBV2 and TRBJ2-3, with D unresolved. Germline CDR1 is SNHLY and CDR2 is FYNNEI. The CDR3 has 13 amino acids. V was pared by 6 bases and J by 1 base, with 8 bases between. The CDR3 nucleotides are TGTGCCAGCAGCCTTGGGCGCACAGATACGCAGTATTTT. Translated, it gives CASSLGRTDTQYF.

The chain links TRBV29-1 to TRBJ1-1; D gene uncertain. The V end was cut by 4 bases, the J end by 0 bases, with 9 bases between. This CDR3 is built from 13 residues. The germline V gene has CDR1 SQVTM and CDR2 ANQGSEA. The CDR3: CSVVPVLNTEAFF. The CDR3 DNA sequence: TGCAGCGTTGTTCCCGTCTTGAACACTGAAGCTTTCTTT.

The V and J genes are TRBV28 and TRBJ2-1; 8 bases agree with TRBD2. The germline gives CDR1 MDHEN, CDR2 SYDVKM. The CDR3 extends over 14 amino acids. Trimming cost V 5 bases and J 3 bases; bases outside gene matches: 3. CDR3 sequence (DNA): TGTGCCAGCAGTACGGGACTAGTCTACAATGAGCAGTTCTTC. Encoded protein: CASSTGLVYNEQFF.

The chain is built from TRBV27 and TRBJ1-2, with 8 bases lining up with TRBD1. This CDR3 spans 17 amino acids. J gave up 0 bases and V 4 bases, and 10 bases lay outside the gene matches. Germline CDR1 is MNHEY and CDR2 is SMNVEV (reference sequence). CDR3 coding DNA: TGTGCCAGCAGTTCCTTGGACAGGGCTAGACCTAACTATGGCTACACCTTC. Protein sequence: CASSSLDRARPNYGYTF.

Comments on this clone: Other DNA sequences of this sample code for an identical CDR3. V is TRBV7-9 and J is TRBJ2-1, with 16 bases aligning to TRBD2. Germline CDR1 SEHNR, CDR2 FQNEAQ (reference sequence). The CDR3 spans 15 residues. After removal of 5 bases from V and 8 bases from J, the junction contained 3 bases not matched to a gene. The CDR3 region is CASSPGTSGRDEQFF. CDR3 nucleotide sequence: TGTGCCAGCAGCCCCGGGACTAGCGGGAGGGATGAGCAGTTCTTC.